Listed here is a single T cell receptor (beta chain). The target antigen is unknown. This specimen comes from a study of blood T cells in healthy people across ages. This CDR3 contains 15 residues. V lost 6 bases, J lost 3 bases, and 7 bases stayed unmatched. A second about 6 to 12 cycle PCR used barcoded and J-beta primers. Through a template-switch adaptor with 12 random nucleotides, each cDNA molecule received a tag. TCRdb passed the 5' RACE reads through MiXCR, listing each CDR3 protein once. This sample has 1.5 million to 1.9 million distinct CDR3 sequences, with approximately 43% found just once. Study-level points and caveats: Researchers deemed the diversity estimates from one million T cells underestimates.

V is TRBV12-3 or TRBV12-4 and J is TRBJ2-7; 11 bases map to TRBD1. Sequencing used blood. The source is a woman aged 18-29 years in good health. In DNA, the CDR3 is TGTGCCAGCAGCGCCGGACAGGGGGCAATCTACGAGCAGTACTTC. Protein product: CASSAGQGAIYEQYF.